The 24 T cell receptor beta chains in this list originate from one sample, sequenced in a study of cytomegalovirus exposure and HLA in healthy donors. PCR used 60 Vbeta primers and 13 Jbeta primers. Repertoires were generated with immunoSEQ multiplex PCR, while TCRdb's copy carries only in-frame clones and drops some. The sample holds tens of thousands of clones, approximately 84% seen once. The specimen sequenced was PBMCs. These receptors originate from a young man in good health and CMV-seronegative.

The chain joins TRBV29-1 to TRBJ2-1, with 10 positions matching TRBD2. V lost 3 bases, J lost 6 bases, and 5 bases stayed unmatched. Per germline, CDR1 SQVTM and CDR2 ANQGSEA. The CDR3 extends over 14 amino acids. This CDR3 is CSVEVSGRTNEQFF. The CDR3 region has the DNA TGCAGCGTTGAGGTTAGCGGGAGGACCAATGAGCAGTTCTTC.

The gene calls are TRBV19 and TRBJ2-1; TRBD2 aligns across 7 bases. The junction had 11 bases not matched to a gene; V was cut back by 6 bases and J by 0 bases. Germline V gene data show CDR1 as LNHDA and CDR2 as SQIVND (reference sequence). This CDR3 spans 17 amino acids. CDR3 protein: CASRLRGQRDSYNEQFF. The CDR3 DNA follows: TGTGCCAGTAGACTTAGGGGCCAGCGGGACTCCTACAATGAGCAGTTCTTC.

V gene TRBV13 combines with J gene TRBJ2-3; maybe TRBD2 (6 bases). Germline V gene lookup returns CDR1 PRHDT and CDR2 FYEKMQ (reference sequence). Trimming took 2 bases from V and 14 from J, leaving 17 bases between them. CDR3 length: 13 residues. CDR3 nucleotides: TGTGCCAGCAGCTTAAAGCGCGGAGGGTGGTGGTATTTT. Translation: CASSLKRGGWWYF.

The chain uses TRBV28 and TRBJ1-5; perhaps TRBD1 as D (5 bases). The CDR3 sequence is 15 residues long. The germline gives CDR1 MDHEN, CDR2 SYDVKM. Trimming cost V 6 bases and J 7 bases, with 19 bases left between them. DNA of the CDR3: TGTGCCAGCAGCTCCTCCTGGGGGGTTGGGCAGCCCCAGCATTTT. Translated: CASSSSWGVGQPQHF.

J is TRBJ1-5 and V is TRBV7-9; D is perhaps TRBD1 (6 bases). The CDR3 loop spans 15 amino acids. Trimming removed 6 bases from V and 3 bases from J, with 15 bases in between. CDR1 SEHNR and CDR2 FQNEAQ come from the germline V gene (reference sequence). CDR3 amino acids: CASSPIQGSNQPQHF. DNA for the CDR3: TGTGCCAGCAGTCCCATTCAGGGGTCCAATCAGCCCCAGCATTTT.

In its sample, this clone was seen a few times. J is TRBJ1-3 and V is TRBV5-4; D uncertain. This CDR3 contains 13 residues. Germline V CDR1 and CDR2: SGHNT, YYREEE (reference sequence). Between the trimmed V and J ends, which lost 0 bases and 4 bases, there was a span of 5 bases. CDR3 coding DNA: TGTGCCAGCAGCTTGGTTCTCGGAAACACCATATATTTT. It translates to CASSLVLGNTIYF.

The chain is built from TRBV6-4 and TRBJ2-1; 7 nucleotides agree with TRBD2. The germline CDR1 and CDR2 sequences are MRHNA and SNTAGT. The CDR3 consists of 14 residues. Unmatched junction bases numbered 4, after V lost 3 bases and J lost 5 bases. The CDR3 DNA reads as TGTGCCAGCAGTGAGGAGGGAGGGCACAATGAGCAGTTCTTC. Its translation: CASSEEGGHNEQFF.

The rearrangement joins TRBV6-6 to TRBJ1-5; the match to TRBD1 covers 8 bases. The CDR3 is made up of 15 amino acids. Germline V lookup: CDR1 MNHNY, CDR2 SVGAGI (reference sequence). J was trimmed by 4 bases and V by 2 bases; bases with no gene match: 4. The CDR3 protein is CASSYPDRGNQPQHF. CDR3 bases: TGTGCCAGCAGTTACCCTGACAGGGGTAATCAGCCCCAGCATTTT.

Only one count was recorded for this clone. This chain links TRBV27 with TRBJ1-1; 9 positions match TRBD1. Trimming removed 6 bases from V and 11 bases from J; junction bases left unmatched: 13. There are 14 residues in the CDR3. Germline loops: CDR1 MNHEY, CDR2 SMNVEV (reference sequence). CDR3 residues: CASSFGQGLKRAFF. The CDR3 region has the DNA TGTGCCAGCAGCTTCGGACAGGGGCTGAAAAGGGCTTTCTTT.

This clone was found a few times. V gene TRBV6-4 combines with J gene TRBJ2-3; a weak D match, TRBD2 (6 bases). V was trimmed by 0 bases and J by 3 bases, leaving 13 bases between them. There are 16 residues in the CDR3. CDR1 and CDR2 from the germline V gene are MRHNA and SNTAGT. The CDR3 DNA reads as TGTGCCAGCAGTGACTCTGCGGGGCTAGTAACAGATACGCAGTATTTT. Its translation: CASSDSAGLVTDTQYF.

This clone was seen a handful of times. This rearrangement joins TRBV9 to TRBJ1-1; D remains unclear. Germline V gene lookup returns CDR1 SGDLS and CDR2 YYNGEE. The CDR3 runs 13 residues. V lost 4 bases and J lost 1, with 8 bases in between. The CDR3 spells CASSHDTNTEAFF. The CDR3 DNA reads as TGTGCCAGCAGCCACGACACGAACACTGAAGCTTTCTTT.

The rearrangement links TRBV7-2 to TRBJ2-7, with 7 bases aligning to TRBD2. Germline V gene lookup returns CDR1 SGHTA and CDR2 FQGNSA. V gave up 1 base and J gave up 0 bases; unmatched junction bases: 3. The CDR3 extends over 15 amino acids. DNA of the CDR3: TGTGCCAGCAGCTTAGGTAGCGGGTCCTCCTACGAGCAGTACTTC. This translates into CASSLGSGSSYEQYF.

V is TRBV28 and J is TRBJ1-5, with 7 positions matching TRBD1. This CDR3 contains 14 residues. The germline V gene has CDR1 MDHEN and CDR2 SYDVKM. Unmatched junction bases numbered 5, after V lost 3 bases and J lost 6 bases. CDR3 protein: CASSFLGGGQPQHF. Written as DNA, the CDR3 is TGTGCCAGCAGTTTTCTAGGGGGCGGTCAGCCCCAGCATTTT.

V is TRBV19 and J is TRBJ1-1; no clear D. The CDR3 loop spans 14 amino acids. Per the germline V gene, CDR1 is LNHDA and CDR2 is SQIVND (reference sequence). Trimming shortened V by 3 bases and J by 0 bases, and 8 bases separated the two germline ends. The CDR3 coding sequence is TGTGCCAGTAGTATCCACAGCATGAACACTGAAGCTTTCTTT. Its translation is CASSIHSMNTEAFF.

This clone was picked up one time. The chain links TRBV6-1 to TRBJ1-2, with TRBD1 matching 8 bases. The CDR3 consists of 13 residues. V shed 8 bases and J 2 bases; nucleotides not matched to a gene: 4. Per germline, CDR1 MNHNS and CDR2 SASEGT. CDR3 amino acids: CASPGQANYGYTF. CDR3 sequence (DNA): TGTGCCAGCCCGGGACAGGCGAACTATGGCTACACCTTC.

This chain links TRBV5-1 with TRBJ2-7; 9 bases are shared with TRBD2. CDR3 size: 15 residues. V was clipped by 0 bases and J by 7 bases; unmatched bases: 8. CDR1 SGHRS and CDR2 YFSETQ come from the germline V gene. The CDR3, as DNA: TGCGCCAGCAGCTTGGTCGCGGGAGGGCCCGGGGAGCAGTACTTC. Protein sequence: CASSLVAGGPGEQYF.

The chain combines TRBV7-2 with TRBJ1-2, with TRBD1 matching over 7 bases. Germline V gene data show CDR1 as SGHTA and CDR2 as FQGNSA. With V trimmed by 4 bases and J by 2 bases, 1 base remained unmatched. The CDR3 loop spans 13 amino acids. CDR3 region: CASSSTGNYGYTF. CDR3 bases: TGTGCCAGCAGCTCGACAGGGAACTATGGCTACACCTTC.

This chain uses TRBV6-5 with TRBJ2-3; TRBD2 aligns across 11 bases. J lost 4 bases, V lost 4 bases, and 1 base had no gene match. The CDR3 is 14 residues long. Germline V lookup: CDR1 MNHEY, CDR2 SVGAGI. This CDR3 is CASSLAGGPDTQYF. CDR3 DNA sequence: TGTGCCAGCAGTTTAGCGGGAGGGCCAGATACGCAGTATTTT.

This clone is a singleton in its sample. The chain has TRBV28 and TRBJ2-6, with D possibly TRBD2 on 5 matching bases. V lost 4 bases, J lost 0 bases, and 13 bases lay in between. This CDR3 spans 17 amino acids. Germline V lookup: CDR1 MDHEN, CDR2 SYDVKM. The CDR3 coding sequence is TGTGCCAGCAGTTGGTGGGGAGCCTCCTCTGGGGCCAACGTCCTGACTTTC. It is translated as CASSWWGASSGANVLTF.

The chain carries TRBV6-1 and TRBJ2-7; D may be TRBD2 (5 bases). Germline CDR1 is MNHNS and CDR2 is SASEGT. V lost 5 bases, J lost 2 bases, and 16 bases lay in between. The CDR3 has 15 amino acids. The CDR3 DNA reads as TGTGCCAGCAGTCTGGGTGGGAGTTATCCCTACGAGCAGTACTTC. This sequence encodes CASSLGGSYPYEQYF.

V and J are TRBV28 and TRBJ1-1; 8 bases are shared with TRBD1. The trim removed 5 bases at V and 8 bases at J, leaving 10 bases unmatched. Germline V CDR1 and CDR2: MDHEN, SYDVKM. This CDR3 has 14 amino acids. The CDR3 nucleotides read TGTGCCAGCAGTAGGGACAGGACTCAAGGGGAAGCTTTCTTT. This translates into CASSRDRTQGEAFF.

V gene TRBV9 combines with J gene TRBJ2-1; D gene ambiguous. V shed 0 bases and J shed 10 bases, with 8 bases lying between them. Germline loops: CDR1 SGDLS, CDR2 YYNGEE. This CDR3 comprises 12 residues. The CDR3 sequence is CASSVDPNEQFF. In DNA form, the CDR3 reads TGTGCCAGCAGCGTAGATCCTAACGAGCAGTTCTTC.

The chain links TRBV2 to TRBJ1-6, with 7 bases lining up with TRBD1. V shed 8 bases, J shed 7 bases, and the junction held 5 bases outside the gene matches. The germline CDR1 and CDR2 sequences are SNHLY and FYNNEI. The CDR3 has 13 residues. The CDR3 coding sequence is TGTGCCAGCGGGTCCAGGGGGAATTCACCCCTCCACTTT. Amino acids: CASGSRGNSPLHF.

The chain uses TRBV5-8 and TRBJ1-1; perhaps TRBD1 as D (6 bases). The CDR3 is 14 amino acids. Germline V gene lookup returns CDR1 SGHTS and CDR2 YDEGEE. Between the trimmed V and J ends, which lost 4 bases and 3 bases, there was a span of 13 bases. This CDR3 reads CASSPWGLDTEAFF. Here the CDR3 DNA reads TGTGCCAGCAGCCCATGGGGGCTGGACACTGAAGCTTTCTTT.